This TCR beta chain was recorded in a study of Graves' ophthalmopathy and Graves' hyperthyroidism. At least ten counts were recorded for this clonotype. What it binds is unknown. A read error may be the cause here, since a much bigger clone is one base away. CDR1 is SEHNR and CDR2 is FQNEAQ in the germline V gene (reference sequence). The CDR3 has 15 amino acids. Trimming removed 1 base from V and 5 bases from J, with 15 bases in between. Amplified material comprised TCR beta CDR3 regions derived from RNA transcripts. RT-PCR with HTBI primers came first, then second-round multiplex PCR. TCRdb re-analysed the multiplex PCR reads in MiXCR, keeping a single row per CDR3 protein. This table holds roughly 13,000 distinct CDR3 sequences, roughly 50% found once. General observations from the study: Sensitivity of about 70% and specificity of less than 75% were achieved by the model that predicted ophthalmopathy progression.

The specimen was peripheral blood. V usage is TRBV7-9 and J usage is TRBJ2-7, with D tentatively TRBD1 or TRBD2 (5 bases each). This clonotype was sampled from a woman aged 25 to 39 with Graves' ophthalmopathy. CDR3 DNA sequence: TGTGCCAGCAGCTTAGGGGACCAGTCAGGCGACGAGCAGTACTTC. Amino acid sequence: CASSLGDQSGDEQYF. The variable domain in full, completed from reference TRBV7-9 and TRBJ2-7, reads DTGVSQNPRHKITKRGQNVTFRCDPISEHNRLYWYRQTLGQGPEFLTYFQNEAQLEKSRLLSDRFSAERPKGSFSTLEIQRTEQGDSAMYLCASSLGDQSGDEQYFGPGTRLTVT.